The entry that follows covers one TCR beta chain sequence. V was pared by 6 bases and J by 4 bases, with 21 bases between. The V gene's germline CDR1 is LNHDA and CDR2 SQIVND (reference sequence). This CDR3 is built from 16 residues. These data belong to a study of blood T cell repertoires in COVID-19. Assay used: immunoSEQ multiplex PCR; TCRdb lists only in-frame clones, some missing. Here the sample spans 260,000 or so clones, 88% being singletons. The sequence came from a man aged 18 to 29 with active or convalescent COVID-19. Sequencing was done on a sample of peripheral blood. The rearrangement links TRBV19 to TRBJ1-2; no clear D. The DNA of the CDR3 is TGTGCCAGTAGCGTGGAGAGACCCCCGGATCTCTATGGCTACACCTTC. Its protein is CASSVERPPDLYGYTF. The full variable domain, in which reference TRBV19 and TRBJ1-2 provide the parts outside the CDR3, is DGGITQSPKYLFRKEGQNVTLSCEQNLNHDAMYWYRQDPGQGLRLIYYSQIVNDFQKGDIAEGYSVSREKKESFPLTVTSAQKNPTAFYLCASSVERPPDLYGYTFGSGTRLTVV.